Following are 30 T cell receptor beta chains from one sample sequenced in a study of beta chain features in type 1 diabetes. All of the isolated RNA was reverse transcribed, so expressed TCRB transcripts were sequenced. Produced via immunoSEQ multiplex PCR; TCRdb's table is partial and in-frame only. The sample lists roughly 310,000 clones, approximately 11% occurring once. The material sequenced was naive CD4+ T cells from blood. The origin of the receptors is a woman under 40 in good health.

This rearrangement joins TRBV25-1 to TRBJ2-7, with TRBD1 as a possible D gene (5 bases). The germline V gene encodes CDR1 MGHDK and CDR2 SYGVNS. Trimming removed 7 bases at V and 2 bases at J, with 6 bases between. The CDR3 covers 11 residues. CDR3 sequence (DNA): TGTGCCAGCAAGGGGCCCTACGAGCAGTACTTC. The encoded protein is CASKGPYEQYF.

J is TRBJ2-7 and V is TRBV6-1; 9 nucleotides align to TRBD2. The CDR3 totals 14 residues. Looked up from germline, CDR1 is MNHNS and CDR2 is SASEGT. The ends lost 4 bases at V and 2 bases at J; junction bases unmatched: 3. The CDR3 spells CASSGTSETYEQYF. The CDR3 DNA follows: TGTGCCAGCAGTGGGACTAGCGAAACCTACGAGCAGTACTTC.

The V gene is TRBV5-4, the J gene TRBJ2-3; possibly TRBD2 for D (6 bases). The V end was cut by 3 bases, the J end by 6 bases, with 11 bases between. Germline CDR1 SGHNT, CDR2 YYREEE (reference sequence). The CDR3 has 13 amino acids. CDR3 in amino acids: CASSSPSGDTQYF. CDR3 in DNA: TGTGCCAGCAGCTCCCCAAGCGGGGATACGCAGTATTTT.

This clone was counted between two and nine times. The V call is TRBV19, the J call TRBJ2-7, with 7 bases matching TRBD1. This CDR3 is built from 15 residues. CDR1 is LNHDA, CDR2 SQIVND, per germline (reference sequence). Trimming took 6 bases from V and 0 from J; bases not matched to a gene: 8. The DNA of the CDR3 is TGTGCCAGTAGGGCCGGGGACAGTCTCTCCTACGAGCAGTACTTC. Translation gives CASRAGDSLSYEQYF.

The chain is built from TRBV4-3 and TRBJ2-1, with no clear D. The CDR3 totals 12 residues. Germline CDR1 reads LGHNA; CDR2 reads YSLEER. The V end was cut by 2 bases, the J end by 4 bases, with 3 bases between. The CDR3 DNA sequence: TGCGCCAGCAGCCAAACATACAATGAGCAGTTCTTC. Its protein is CASSQTYNEQFF.

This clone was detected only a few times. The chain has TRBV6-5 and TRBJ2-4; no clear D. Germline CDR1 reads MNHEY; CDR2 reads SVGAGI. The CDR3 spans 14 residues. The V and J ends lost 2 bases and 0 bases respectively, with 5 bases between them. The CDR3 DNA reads TGTGCCAGCAGTTACGAGATAGCCAAAAACATTCAGTACTTC. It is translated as CASSYEIAKNIQYF.

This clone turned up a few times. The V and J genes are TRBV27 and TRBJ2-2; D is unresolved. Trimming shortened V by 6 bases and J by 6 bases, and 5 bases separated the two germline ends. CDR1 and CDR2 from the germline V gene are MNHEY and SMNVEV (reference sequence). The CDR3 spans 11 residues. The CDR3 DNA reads TGTGCCAGCAGCGGAGCCGGGGAGCTGTTTTTT. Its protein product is CASSGAGELFF.

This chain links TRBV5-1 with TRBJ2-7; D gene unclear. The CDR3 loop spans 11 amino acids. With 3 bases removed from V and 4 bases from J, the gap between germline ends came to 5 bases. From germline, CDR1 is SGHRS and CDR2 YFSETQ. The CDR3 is CASSSQYEQYF. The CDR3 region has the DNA TGCGCCAGCAGCTCACAATACGAGCAGTACTTC.

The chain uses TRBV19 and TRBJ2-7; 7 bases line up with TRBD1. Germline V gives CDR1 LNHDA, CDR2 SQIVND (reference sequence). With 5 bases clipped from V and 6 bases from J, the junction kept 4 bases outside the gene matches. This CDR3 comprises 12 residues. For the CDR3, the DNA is TGTGCCAGTAGTGCAAGGGGGCGCGAGCAGTACTTC. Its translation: CASSARGREQYF.

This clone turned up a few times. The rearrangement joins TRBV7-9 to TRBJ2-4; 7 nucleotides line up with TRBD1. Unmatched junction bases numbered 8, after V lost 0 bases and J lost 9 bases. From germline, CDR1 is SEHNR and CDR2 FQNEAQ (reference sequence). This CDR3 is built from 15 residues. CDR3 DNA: TGTGCCAGCAGCTTAGCTTTCGACAGGGCGGGCATTCAGTACTTC. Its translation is CASSLAFDRAGIQYF.

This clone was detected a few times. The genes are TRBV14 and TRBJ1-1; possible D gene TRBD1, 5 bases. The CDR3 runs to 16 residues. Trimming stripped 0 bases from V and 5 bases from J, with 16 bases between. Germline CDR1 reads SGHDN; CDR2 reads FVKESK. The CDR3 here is CASSQDWGRMPTEAFF. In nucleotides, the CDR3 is TGTGCCAGCAGCCAAGATTGGGGCAGGATGCCGACTGAAGCTTTCTTT.

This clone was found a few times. The DNA for the CDR3 is TGTGCCAGCGGGGAACAGGGCTACAATGAGCAGTTCTTC. It encodes CASGEQGYNEQFF. The gene calls are TRBV2 and TRBJ2-1, with a tentative D call TRBD1 (6 bases). The germline V gene encodes CDR1 SNHLY and CDR2 FYNNEI. The CDR3 runs to 13 residues. V was cut by 8 bases and J by 3 bases, with 11 bases left in between.

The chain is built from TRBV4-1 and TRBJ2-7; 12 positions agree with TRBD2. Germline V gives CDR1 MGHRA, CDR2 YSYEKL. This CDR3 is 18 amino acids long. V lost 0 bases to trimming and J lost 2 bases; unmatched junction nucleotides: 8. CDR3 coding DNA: TGCGCCAGCAGCCAAGATCCTAGCGGGAGGGCCAGGACCTACGAGCAGTACTTC. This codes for CASSQDPSGRARTYEQYF.

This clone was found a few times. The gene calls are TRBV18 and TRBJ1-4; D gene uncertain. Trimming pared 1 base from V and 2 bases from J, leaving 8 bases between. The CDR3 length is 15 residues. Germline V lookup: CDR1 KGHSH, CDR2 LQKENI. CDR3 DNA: TGTGCCAGCTCACCACTGGCAGGCACTAATGAAAAACTGTTTTTT. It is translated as CASSPLAGTNEKLFF.

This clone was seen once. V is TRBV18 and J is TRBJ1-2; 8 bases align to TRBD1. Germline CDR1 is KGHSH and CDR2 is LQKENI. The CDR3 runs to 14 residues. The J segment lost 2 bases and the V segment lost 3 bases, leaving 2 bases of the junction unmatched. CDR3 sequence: CASSPTGENYGYTF. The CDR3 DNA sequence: TGTGCCAGCTCACCGACAGGGGAAAACTATGGCTACACCTTC. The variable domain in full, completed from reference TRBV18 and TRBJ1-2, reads NAGVMQNPRHLVRRRGQEARLRCSPMKGHSHVYWYRQLPEEGLKFMVYLQKENIIDESGMPKERFSAEFPKEGPSILRIQQVVRGDSAAYFCASSPTGENYGYTFGSGTRLTVV.

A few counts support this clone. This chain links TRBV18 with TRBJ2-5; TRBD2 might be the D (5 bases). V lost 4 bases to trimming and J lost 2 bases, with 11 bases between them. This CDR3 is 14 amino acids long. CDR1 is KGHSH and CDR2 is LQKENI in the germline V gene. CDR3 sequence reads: CASSRTSSQETQYF. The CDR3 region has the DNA TGTGCCAGCTCACGTACTAGTAGTCAAGAGACCCAGTACTTC.

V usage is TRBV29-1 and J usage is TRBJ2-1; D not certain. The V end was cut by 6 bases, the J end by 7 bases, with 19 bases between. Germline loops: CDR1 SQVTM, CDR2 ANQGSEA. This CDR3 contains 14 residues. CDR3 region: CSVRLGSLTNEQFF. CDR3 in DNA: TGCAGCGTCCGACTGGGTAGTTTGACGAATGAGCAGTTCTTC.

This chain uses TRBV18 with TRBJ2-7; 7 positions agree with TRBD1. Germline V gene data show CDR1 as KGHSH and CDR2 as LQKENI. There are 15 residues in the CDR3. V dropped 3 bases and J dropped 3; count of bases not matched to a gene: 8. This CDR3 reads CASSPRDRLHYEQYF. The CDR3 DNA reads TGTGCCAGCTCACCTCGGGACAGACTGCACTACGAGCAGTACTTC.

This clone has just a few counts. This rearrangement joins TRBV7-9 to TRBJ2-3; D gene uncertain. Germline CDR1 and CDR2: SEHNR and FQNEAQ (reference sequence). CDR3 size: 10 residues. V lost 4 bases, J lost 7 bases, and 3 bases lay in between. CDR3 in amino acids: CASSYNTQYF. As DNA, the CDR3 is TGTGCCAGCAGCTATAATACGCAGTATTTT.

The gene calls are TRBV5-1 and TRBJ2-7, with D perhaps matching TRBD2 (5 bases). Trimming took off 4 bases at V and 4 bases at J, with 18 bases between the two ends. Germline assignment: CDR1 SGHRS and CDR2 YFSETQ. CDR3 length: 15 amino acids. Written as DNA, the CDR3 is TGCGCCAGCAGCCCGGCCGTTAGCGTTGGATACGAGCAGTACTTC. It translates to CASSPAVSVGYEQYF.

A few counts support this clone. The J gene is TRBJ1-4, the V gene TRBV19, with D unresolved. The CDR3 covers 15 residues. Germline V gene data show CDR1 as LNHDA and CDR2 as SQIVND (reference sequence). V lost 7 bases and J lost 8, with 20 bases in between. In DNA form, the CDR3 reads TGTGCCAGTACCCCGACCCACGGGTCGGGAGAAAAACTGTTTTTT. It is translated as CASTPTHGSGEKLFF.

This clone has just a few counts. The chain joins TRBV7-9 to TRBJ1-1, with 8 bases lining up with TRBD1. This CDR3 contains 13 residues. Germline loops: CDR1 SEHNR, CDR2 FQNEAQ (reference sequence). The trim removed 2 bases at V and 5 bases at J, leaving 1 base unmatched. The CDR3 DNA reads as TGTGCCAGCAGCTTACAGGGGGCAACTGAAGCTTTCTTT. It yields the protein CASSLQGATEAFF. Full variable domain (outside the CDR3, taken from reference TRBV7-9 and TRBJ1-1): DTGVSQNPRHKITKRGQNVTFRCDPISEHNRLYWYRQTLGQGPEFLTYFQNEAQLEKSRLLSDRFSAERPKGSFSTLEIQRTEQGDSAMYLCASSLQGATEAFFGQGTRLTVV.

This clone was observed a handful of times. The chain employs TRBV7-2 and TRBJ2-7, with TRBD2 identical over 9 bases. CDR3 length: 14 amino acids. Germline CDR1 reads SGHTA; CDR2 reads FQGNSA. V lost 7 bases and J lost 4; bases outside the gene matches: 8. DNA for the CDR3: TGTGCCAGCACCCCGAGGCGGGAGGGTTACGAGCAGTACTTC. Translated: CASTPRREGYEQYF.

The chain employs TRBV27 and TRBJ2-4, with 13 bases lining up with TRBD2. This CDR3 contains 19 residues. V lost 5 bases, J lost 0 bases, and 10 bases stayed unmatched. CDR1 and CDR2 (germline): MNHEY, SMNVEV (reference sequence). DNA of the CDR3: TGTGCCAGCAGTACAGGACTAGCGGGAGCAGTTCTAGCCAAAAACATTCAGTACTTC. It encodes CASSTGLAGAVLAKNIQYF.

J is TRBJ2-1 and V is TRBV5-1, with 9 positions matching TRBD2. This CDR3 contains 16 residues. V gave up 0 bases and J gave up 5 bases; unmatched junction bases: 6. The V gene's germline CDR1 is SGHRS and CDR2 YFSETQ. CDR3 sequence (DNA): TGCGCCAGCAGCTTGGGACCGCGGGGGGGGCACAATGAGCAGTTCTTC. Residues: CASSLGPRGGHNEQFF. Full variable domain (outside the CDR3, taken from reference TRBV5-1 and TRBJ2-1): KAGVTQTPRYLIKTRGQQVTLSCSPISGHRSVSWYQQTPGQGLQFLFEYFSETQRNKGNFPGRFSGRQFSNSRSEMNVSTLELGDSALYLCASSLGPRGGHNEQFFGPGTRLTVL.

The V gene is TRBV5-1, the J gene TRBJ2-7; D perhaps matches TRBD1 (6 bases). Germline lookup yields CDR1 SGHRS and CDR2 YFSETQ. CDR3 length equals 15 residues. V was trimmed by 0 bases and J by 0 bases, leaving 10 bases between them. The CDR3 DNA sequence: TGCGCCAGCAGCTTGGGACAGGCCAACTCCTACGAGCAGTACTTC. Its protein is CASSLGQANSYEQYF.

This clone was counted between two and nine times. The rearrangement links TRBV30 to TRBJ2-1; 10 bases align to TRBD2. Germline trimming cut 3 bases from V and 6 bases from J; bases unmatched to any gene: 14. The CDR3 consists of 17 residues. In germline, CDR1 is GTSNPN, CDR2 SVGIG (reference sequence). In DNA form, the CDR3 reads TGTGCCTGGAGGGGACCATCTAGCGGGAGAAAAGGCAATGAGCAGTTCTTC. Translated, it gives CAWRGPSSGRKGNEQFF. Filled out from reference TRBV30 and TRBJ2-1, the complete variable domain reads SQTIHQWPATLVQPVGSPLSLECTVEGTSNPNLYWYRQAAGRGLQLLFYSVGIGQISSEVPQNLSASRPQDRQFILSSKKLLLSDSGFYLCAWRGPSSGRKGNEQFFGPGTRLTVL.

In nucleotides, the CDR3 is TGCGCCAGCAGCCCCGCGTGGGCAGGGGCCGGTCAGCCCCAGCATTTT. This gives the protein CASSPAWAGAGQPQHF. The V call is TRBV4-3, the J call TRBJ1-5; D possibly corresponds to TRBD1 (6 bases). From germline, CDR1 is LGHNA and CDR2 YSLEER. The CDR3 loop spans 16 amino acids. The ends were cut back, 4 bases at V and 6 bases at J, with 19 bases in the middle.

CDR3 in DNA: TGTGCCAGCAGCAAAAGACAGGGCTCCTACGAGCAGTACTTC. Its translation: CASSKRQGSYEQYF. J is TRBJ2-7 and V is TRBV21-1; the D call TRBD1 from the table was never checked on the DNA. TRBV21-1 is a pseudogene locus. The CDR3 covers 14 residues.

The CDR3 reads CASSTEDREPYEQYF. CDR3 DNA: TGTGCCAGTAGTACCGAGGACAGGGAACCCTACGAGCAGTACTTC. V is TRBV19 and J is TRBJ2-7, with TRBD1 identical over 8 bases. This CDR3 has 15 residues. The V and J ends lost 4 bases and 2 bases, in that order; junction bases with no gene match: 7. Germline loops: CDR1 LNHDA, CDR2 SQIVND (reference sequence).